The T cell receptor (beta chain) under discussion was sequenced for a study of T cell responses to AZD1222 COVID-19 vaccine (dated by TCRdb to the early 2020s). For the study in its entirety: A total of 240 or so trial participants underwent TCR sequencing, of whom about 210 had received two doses of AZD1222 and around 25 had received two doses of the MenACWY control vaccine. Trial participants were enrolled by age into 18-55, 56-69 and 70-plus year subgroups, with about 150, 28 and 57 TCR-sequenced participants respectively.

The CDR3 regions of human TCRbeta chains were subjected to immunosequencing. Turning to the authors' computational methods: Repertoire TCRs were matched against a reference library of SARS-CoV-2-specific TCRs generated with the MIRA antigen-specificity platform. Breadth meant the fraction of unique TCRs that were SARS-CoV-2-associated, whereas depth meant the fraction of total T cells that were SARS-CoV-2-associated. Each spike-specific TCR was assigned to its reactive spike region and to a CD4 or CD8 class using the MIRA data. Log10-transformed breadth and depth values were compared by one-way ANOVA with Sidak's multiple comparisons tests. TCRdb stores this immuneACCESS table with in-frame sequences only. Part of the clones is absent; in the studies checked, under half of the shortfall reflects unresolved V genes, and no reason is known for the rest. From that table come the V and J calls and clone size; the DNA was used to work out D and trimming. This sample comprises about 140,000 clones, just over 90% of them detected only once. Together, the top ten hold approximately 0.96% of the sample.

This clone was seen only once. Its antigen has not been determined. Base qualities are not at hand, and no much larger clone is one base apart. The time point label of this sample denotes: baseline before first vaccination. The treatment or condition label corresponds to: meningococcal conjugate vaccine given as trial control. Vaccinee samples were obtained from the UK trials COV001 and COV002, which included a single-blind randomized controlled phase 2/3 trial of AZD1222 (ChAdOx1 nCoV-19) in healthy adults. For TCRbeta chain sequencing, PBMC samples were collected from trial participants at day 0 and at day 28 after the second dose. The CDR3 spans 17 residues, from the cysteine through the phenylalanine. Kept here is only the CDR3 DNA, which spans 51 bases and is read in frame from base 1. From the germline V gene (reference sequence), CDR1 is SEHNR and CDR2 is FQNEAQ. The V and J ends are trimmed by 2 bases and 0 bases, leaving 16 bases between them.

What the research found in general, with its limitations: CD4 TCRs associated with the vaccine covered the entire spike protein, and the dominant responses were in regions 160-218 and 743-854. The 56-69-year group was small, and its depth increase did not reach significance, likely because of low power. Participants were mostly white British, with more females than males. The authors suggested clonal diversity may have been underestimated. Conclusions about previously exposed vaccinees are limited because only six or seven AZD1222 recipients were SARS-CoV-2 seropositive at baseline. No day 14 peak-response samples were available, so repertoires were characterized only after the peak T cell response. A significant rise in spike-specific TCR breadth and depth was observed after two AZD1222 doses relative to day 0 and relative to MenACWY recipients. Reportedly, close to half of the unique spike-specific TCRs recognized epitopes lying outside the regions that are mutated in the B.1.351 and B.1.1.7 variants.

This clonotype was sampled from an adult in good health. The sample was peripheral blood, taken on day 0 of MenACWY control vaccination. This receptor chain uses TRBV7-9 and TRBJ1-2, with the D segment identity uncertain. The DNA sequence reads TGTGCCAGCAGCTTAAATGACTTTCCATCCACTAACTATGGCTACACCTTC. It codes for CASSLNDFPSTNYGYTF.